Below are 17 T cell receptor beta chains sequenced from a single sample in a study of blood T cell repertoires in COVID-19. Assay used: immunoSEQ multiplex PCR; TCRdb lists only in-frame clones, some missing. Here the sample spans roughly 90,000 clones, approximately 81% being singletons. The sequenced sample was peripheral blood. These TCRs come from an elderly man with acute or convalescent COVID-19.

The sample holds one count of this clone. V gene TRBV19 combines with J gene TRBJ1-1, with 7 nucleotides matching TRBD1. CDR1 and CDR2 (germline): LNHDA, SQIVND (reference sequence). The length of the CDR3 is 13 residues. The ends lost 5 bases at V and 3 bases at J; junction bases unmatched: 3. CDR3 sequence reads: CASSVDRDTEAFF. The CDR3 nucleotides read TGTGCCAGTAGTGTCGACAGGGACACTGAAGCTTTCTTT.

The rearrangement links TRBV7-3 to TRBJ2-1; 12 bases fit TRBD2. The CDR3 spans 16 residues. With V trimmed by 5 bases and J by 8 bases, 10 bases remained unmatched. CDR1 is SGHTA and CDR2 is FQGTGA in the germline V gene. The CDR3 spells CASSLRTSGNLDEQFF. The CDR3 DNA is TGTGCCAGCAGCCTCCGGACTAGCGGGAATTTGGATGAGCAGTTCTTC.

The J gene is TRBJ2-5, the V gene TRBV27; D might be TRBD2 (5 bases). The CDR3 covers 13 residues. Germline V gives CDR1 MNHEY, CDR2 SMNVEV (reference sequence). With 2 bases removed from V and 5 bases from J, the gap between germline ends came to 9 bases. In DNA, the CDR3 is TGTGCCAGCAGTTTAAGAGGGTACGAGACCCAGTACTTC. It translates to CASSLRGYETQYF.

The J gene is TRBJ1-2, the V gene TRBV19, with D possibly TRBD1 on 6 matching bases. CDR3 size: 15 residues. The germline V gene encodes CDR1 LNHDA and CDR2 SQIVND (reference sequence). Trimming removed 5 bases from V and 0 bases from J, with 13 bases in between. CDR3 sequence (DNA): TGTGCCAGTAGTTCGGACAGAAAAGCTAACTATGGCTACACCTTC. It is translated as CASSSDRKANYGYTF.

J is TRBJ2-7 and V is TRBV11-3; D might be TRBD2 (7 bases). CDR3 length: 16 amino acids. CDR1 is SGHNT and CDR2 is YENEEA in the germline V gene. The V gene lost 4 bases and the J gene lost 4 bases, with 20 bases spanning the gap. DNA of the CDR3: TGTGCCAGCAGCTCCCGGGTAGGGGGAGGGAGTTACGAGCAGTACTTC. Its translation: CASSSRVGGGSYEQYF.

The V gene is TRBV19, the J gene TRBJ2-5, with TRBD2 matching 12 bases. CDR3 length equals 15 residues. V lost 3 bases, J lost 5 bases, and 4 bases stayed unmatched. Germline assignment: CDR1 LNHDA and CDR2 SQIVND (reference sequence). The CDR3 here is CASSIWTSGKETQYF. The CDR3 DNA sequence: TGTGCCAGTAGTATTTGGACTAGCGGGAAGGAGACCCAGTACTTC.

This sequence joins TRBV21-1 and TRBJ2-7; no DNA check was done on the table's D call, TRBD1. TRBV21-1 constitutes a pseudogene. There are 14 residues in the CDR3. DNA of the CDR3: TGTGCCAGCAGCAAAATGCAGAAAAATTCCGAGCAGTACTTC. Its protein is CASSKMQKNSEQYF.

This clone was seen a single time. The chain links TRBV13 to TRBJ2-2, with D possibly matching TRBD2 (6 bases). Looked up from germline, CDR1 is PRHDT and CDR2 is FYEKMQ (reference sequence). CDR3 length: 17 amino acids. V lost 2 bases and J 1 base, leaving 14 bases between the germline ends. The CDR3 loop is CASSLKVSEGNTGELFF. Written as DNA, the CDR3 is TGTGCCAGCAGCTTAAAAGTGTCGGAGGGGAACACCGGGGAGCTGTTTTTT.

The rearrangement joins TRBV30 to TRBJ1-4; D is ambiguous. The V end lost 1 base, the J end lost 0 bases, and 6 bases lay between the germline ends. The germline CDR1 and CDR2 sequences are GTSNPN and SVGIG (reference sequence). The CDR3 runs to 14 residues. The CDR3 nucleotides are TGTGCCTGGAGTGCAATTGCAACTAATGAAAAACTGTTTTTT. It yields the protein CAWSAIATNEKLFF.

The V call is TRBV27, the J call TRBJ1-5; 8 bases match TRBD1. The V and J ends lost 6 bases and 6 bases, in that order; junction bases with no gene match: 7. The CDR3 consists of 14 residues. From germline, CDR1 is MNHEY and CDR2 SMNVEV (reference sequence). In nucleotides, the CDR3 is TGTGCCAGCAGCAGGACAGGGCCGGGTCAGCCCCAGCATTTT. Encoded protein: CASSRTGPGQPQHF.

This chain connects TRBV11-3 to TRBJ1-5; 9 bases match TRBD1. Trimming removed 6 bases from V and 0 bases from J; junction bases left unmatched: 15. This CDR3 is 19 amino acids long. Germline V gene sequence: CDR1 SGHNT, CDR2 YENEEA. The CDR3 nucleotides are TGTGCCAGCAGACAACAGACAGGGGGAGTCAAGTATAGCAATCAGCCCCAGCATTTT. It specifies CASRQQTGGVKYSNQPQHF. Looking up the rest from reference TRBV11-3 and TRBJ1-5 gives the full variable domain: EAGVVQSPRYKIIEKKQPVAFWCNPISGHNTLYWYLQNLGQGPELLIRYENEEAVDDSQLPKDRFSAERLKGVDSTLKIQPAELGDSAVYLCASRQQTGGVKYSNQPQHFGDGTRLSIL.

The chain links TRBV20-1 to TRBJ2-5; D call uncertain. The CDR3 runs to 11 residues. Trimming shortened V by 7 bases and J by 2 bases, and 8 bases separated the two germline ends. The germline CDR1 and CDR2 sequences are DFQATT and SNEGSKA (reference sequence). The DNA for the CDR3 is TGCAGTGTTAATGTGCAAGAGACCCAGTACTTC. It yields the protein CSVNVQETQYF.

J is TRBJ2-2 and V is TRBV7-2; D is ambiguous. CDR3 length equals 15 residues. Germline V lookup: CDR1 SGHTA, CDR2 FQGNSA. Trimming removed 1 base at V and 2 bases at J, with 8 bases between. CDR3 amino acids: CASSLGRSNTGELFF. Here the CDR3 DNA reads TGTGCCAGCAGCTTAGGTCGTTCCAACACCGGGGAGCTGTTTTTT.

This clone was seen a single time. V usage is TRBV28 and J usage is TRBJ1-2, with D possibly being TRBD1 (5 bases). Germline V CDR1 and CDR2: MDHEN, SYDVKM. There are 16 residues in the CDR3. The V end lost 3 bases, the J end lost 1 base, and 15 bases lay between the germline ends. DNA of the CDR3: TGTGCCAGCAGTTTGACCGCCCCGGGGGTTAACTATGGCTACACCTTC. This codes for CASSLTAPGVNYGYTF.

This clone was counted once. The J gene is TRBJ2-7, the V gene TRBV5-1, with 10 bases that match TRBD2. Germline V gene data show CDR1 as SGHRS and CDR2 as YFSETQ. The CDR3 is 17 residues long. Losses at the gene ends were 1 base for V and 2 bases for J; bases not matched to a gene: 9. CDR3 DNA: TGCGCCAGCAGCTTGATGCATACTAGCGGGACCGCCTACGAGCAGTACTTC. It codes for CASSLMHTSGTAYEQYF.

V and J are TRBV10-3 and TRBJ1-5; 8 bases map to TRBD1. The CDR3 loop spans 15 amino acids. Germline V lookup: CDR1 ENHRY, CDR2 SYGVKD. The J segment lost 0 bases and the V segment lost 5 bases, leaving 3 bases of the junction unmatched. The CDR3 DNA sequence: TGTGCCATCAGTACAGGGGGTTATAGCAATCAGCCCCAGCATTTT. Its protein product is CAISTGGYSNQPQHF.

This chain links TRBV7-9 with TRBJ1-6; D is undetermined. This CDR3 comprises 13 residues. From germline, CDR1 is SEHNR and CDR2 FQNEAQ (reference sequence). The germline V and J ends were trimmed by 4 bases and 15 bases, with 16 bases remaining between them. The CDR3 sequence is CASSSTSGASLHF. The CDR3 coding sequence is TGTGCCAGCAGCTCGACGTCCGGCGCTAGCCTCCACTTT.